The clone carrying this T cell receptor (beta chain) was counted a single time. What it binds is not known. With 5 bases clipped from V and 6 bases from J, the junction kept 7 bases outside the gene matches. This CDR3 contains 14 residues. Germline V CDR1 and CDR2: SGHTA, FQGNSA. The sample comes from a study of cytomegalovirus exposure and HLA in healthy donors. Study findings and constraints: Analysis performed later found over 15,000 TCR beta sequences associated with HLA alleles at 0.05 false discovery rate. In an earlier analysis, productive rearrangement rates for most beta V segments clustered near 87% or 30%.

13 Jbeta primers and 60 Vbeta primers were used for the PCR. Generated by immunoSEQ multiplex PCR, the TCRdb table keeps only in-frame clones and is missing some. The top ten hold 4% of the sample, which has about 130,000 clones, roughly 80% seen once. The J gene is TRBJ2-3, the V gene TRBV7-2, with TRBD2 matching 8 bases. This TCR derives from a woman aged 35 to 49 in good health and CMV-seronegative. The source material was PBMCs. The CDR3 nucleotides read TGTGCCAGCAGCATAAGCGGGGGCGGCGATACGCAGTATTTT. Its protein is CASSISGGGDTQYF. The whole variable domain, filled in from reference TRBV7-2 and TRBJ2-3, reads GAGVSQSPSNKVTEKGKDVELRCDPISGHTALYWYRQSLGQGLEFLIYFQGNSAPDKSGLPSDRFSAERTGGSVSTLTIQRTQQEDSAVYLCASSISGGGDTQYFGPGTRLTVL.